This TCR beta chain was identified in a study of shared clonotypes between healthy human individuals. For this clone: Its antigen is as yet unknown.

Naive CD8 cells, CD45RO-negative and positively selected for CCR7, excluded terminally differentiated effector memory CD45RA+ cells. Healthy and HIV-negative, the adult donors had no recent acute infections or vaccinations. Notes on the study in general: Clonotypes shared by all four donors outscored non-shared clonotypes in generation probability.

This CDR3 region has 17 residues. Losses at the gene ends were 4 bases for V and 7 bases for J; bases not matched to a gene: 11. Looked up from germline, CDR1 is SEHNR and CDR2 is FQNEAQ (reference sequence). Sequenced by immunoSEQ multiplex PCR; TCRdb stores in-frame clones only, minus some. Of around 2,000,000 clones in the sample, 85% to 95% were seen once. This clonotype originated in a man in his late teens or twenties in good health. Some clones in this sample may be carry-over from other donors' samples. The V gene is TRBV7-9, the J gene TRBJ2-2, with TRBD2 matching 11 bases. The sample consisted of naive CD8+ T cells from PBMCs. The CDR3 DNA sequence: TGTGCCAGCAGCTCGGAACTAGCGGGAGCGGGGGGCGGGGAGCTGTTTTTT. It codes for CASSSELAGAGGGELFF. The variable domain in full, completed from reference TRBV7-9 and TRBJ2-2, reads DTGVSQNPRHKITKRGQNVTFRCDPISEHNRLYWYRQTLGQGPEFLTYFQNEAQLEKSRLLSDRFSAERPKGSFSTLEIQRTEQGDSAMYLCASSSELAGAGGGELFFGEGSRLTVL.